This entry lists 13 T cell receptor beta chains sequenced from one sample in a study of breast tumors, draining lymph nodes, adjacent tissues. TCRdb called the multiplex PCR reads again in MiXCR, with one record for every CDR3 protein. The sample carries 130,000 or so distinct CDR3 sequences, approximately 22% recorded once. Axillary draining lymph nodes of breast cancer patients supplied the node samples. The specimen sequenced was axillary lymph node tissue. Receptor source: a female donor with breast cancer. Some clones in this sample may be carry-over from other donors' samples.

Of note for this clonotype: Just one base apart from a much larger clone, this may be a read error. The V call is TRBV9, the J call TRBJ2-1; D is unresolved. V was clipped by 0 bases and J by 6 bases, with 13 bases between them. Germline V gene data show CDR1 as SGDLS and CDR2 as YYNGEE. This CDR3 comprises 15 residues. CDR3 nucleotides: TGTGCCAGCAGCGTAGAGGGAATCGACTGCAATGAGCAGTTCTTC. It encodes CASSVEGIDCNEQFF.

This clonotype was recorded at least ten times. V is TRBV20-1 and J is TRBJ2-1, with 13 bases lining up with TRBD2. Germline CDR1 is DFQATT and CDR2 is SNEGSKA (reference sequence). The CDR3 has 15 residues. With V trimmed by 4 bases and J by 8 bases, 8 bases remained unmatched. CDR3 region: CSAILLAGGLDEQFF. The CDR3 DNA reads as TGCAGTGCTATACTACTAGCGGGAGGGTTGGATGAGCAGTTCTTC.

The chain is built from TRBV6-4 and TRBJ2-3, with D perhaps TRBD2 (6 bases). Between the trimmed V and J ends, which lost 6 bases and 5 bases, there was a span of 15 bases. CDR1 is MRHNA and CDR2 is SNTAGT in the germline V gene. The CDR3 has 14 amino acids. The DNA of the CDR3 is TGTGCCAGCAGCTGGAGGGAAGGGGAAGATACGCAGTATTTT. This encodes CASSWREGEDTQYF.

This clonotype was recorded many times. The chain uses TRBV2 and TRBJ2-7; no firm D call. The V end was cut by 2 bases, the J end by 7 bases, with 6 bases between. Germline loops: CDR1 SNHLY, CDR2 FYNNEI. The CDR3 runs 11 residues. In DNA form, the CDR3 reads TGTGCCAGCAGTGAACCAAGGGAGCAGTACTTC. Its protein product is CASSEPREQYF.

This clonotype has at least ten counts. CDR3 sequence (DNA): TGTGCCACCAGTGAGGGGGGTACCTACGAGCAGTACTTC. Translation gives CATSEGGTYEQYF. This rearrangement joins TRBV24-1 to TRBJ2-7; TRBD2 might be the D (6 bases). Between the trimmed V and J ends, which lost 4 bases and 2 bases, there was a span of 8 bases. The germline CDR1 and CDR2 sequences are KGHDR and SFDVKD. CDR3 length equals 13 residues.

This clonotype appeared many times. The chain links TRBV6-4 to TRBJ2-7; 10 bases are shared with TRBD2. This CDR3 contains 15 residues. Germline V gives CDR1 MRHNA, CDR2 SNTAGT. V lost 2 bases and J lost 2; bases outside the gene matches: 3. The CDR3 protein is CASSDALAGAYEQYF. DNA of the CDR3: TGTGCCAGCAGTGACGCCCTAGCGGGAGCCTACGAGCAGTACTTC.

The table lists this clonotype with many counts. The chain has TRBV9 and TRBJ2-3; D is ambiguous. CDR1 is SGDLS, CDR2 YYNGEE, per germline. This CDR3 region has 15 residues. Trimming left V 0 bases short and J 0 bases short, with 8 bases between. The CDR3 region is CASSVGPHSTDTQYF. The CDR3 DNA reads as TGTGCCAGCAGCGTAGGGCCCCATAGCACAGATACGCAGTATTTT.

The genes are TRBV2 and TRBJ2-1, with D hard to call. The germline gives CDR1 SNHLY, CDR2 FYNNEI. Trimming cost V 2 bases and J 8 bases, with 10 bases left between them. The CDR3 covers 13 residues. CDR3 residues: CASSESPPDEQFF. CDR3 DNA: TGTGCCAGCAGTGAATCTCCCCCGGATGAGCAGTTCTTC.

This clonotype was counted a few times. The CDR3 protein is CASRTSPDRPRSENIQYF. The CDR3 DNA follows: TGTGCCAGCAGAACCTCCCCGGACAGGCCACGCTCGGAAAACATTCAGTACTTC. J is TRBJ2-4 and V is TRBV6-5, with 7 bases lining up with TRBD1. Germline V gene data show CDR1 as MNHEY and CDR2 as SVGAGI. The V gene end was trimmed by 6 bases and the J gene end by 5 bases; junction bases not matched to a gene: 19. The CDR3 consists of 18 residues.

This clonotype has a handful of counts. The J gene is TRBJ2-7, the V gene TRBV28; TRBD2 matches 11 bases. Germline trimming cut 8 bases from V and 3 bases from J; bases unmatched to any gene: 9. Germline loops: CDR1 MDHEN, CDR2 SYDVKM. The CDR3 spans 15 residues. The CDR3, as DNA: TGTGCCAGCTCCGCTTGGGGACTAGCGGTCTACGAGCAGTACTTC. This translates into CASSAWGLAVYEQYF.

Points on this clonotype: This may come from a read error, since a much larger clone is one base off. This CDR3 fails to terminate in the conserved phenylalanine or tryptophan, so it likely reflects a read error. The chain joins TRBV5-1 to TRBJ2-2, with D possibly being TRBD1 (6 bases). The CDR3 is made up of 16 amino acids. Germline V CDR1 and CDR2: SGHRS, YFSETQ. The V gene lost 0 bases and the J gene lost 1 base, with 10 bases spanning the gap. The CDR3 DNA is TGCGCCAGCAGCTTGGAAGGACAGTGGAACACCGGGGAGCTGTTTCTT. Encoded protein: CASSLEGQWNTGELFL.

This clonotype was detected ten times or more. V usage is TRBV15 and J usage is TRBJ2-1; 15 bases are a match to TRBD2. The V gene's germline CDR1 is LNHNV and CDR2 YYDKDF (reference sequence). V was pared by 5 bases and J by 7 bases, with 15 bases of the junction left unmatched. There are 19 residues in the CDR3. The CDR3 DNA reads TGTGCCACCAGCCGGACTAGCGGGAGGGCCGGTTCGATAAGGAATGAGCAGTTCTTC. Residues: CATSRTSGRAGSIRNEQFF.

Concerning this clonotype itself: One base away lies a much larger clone, so this may be a sequencing read error. DNA of the CDR3: TGTGCCAGCAGCTTCCAGGGCTCCTACAATGAGCAGTCCTTC. This codes for CASSFQGSYNEQSF. This chain links TRBV7-3 with TRBJ2-1, with D possibly TRBD1 on 5 matching bases. Germline loops: CDR1 SGHTA, CDR2 FQGTGA. The CDR3 has 14 amino acids.